The 18 T cell receptor beta chains below all came from one sample that was sequenced in a study of regulatory T cells. Primers: 52 TRBV forward and 13 TRBJ reverse. Produced via immunoSEQ multiplex PCR; TCRdb's table is partial and in-frame only. The repertoire holds approximately 20,000 clones, with roughly 93% as singletons. Sequences were obtained from CD8+ T cells sorted from blood. Receptors originate from a child aged 2-15 years with CD3G deficiency.

This chain links TRBV5-1 with TRBJ2-2; the D call may be TRBD1 or TRBD2 (5 bases each). Trimming took 4 bases from V and 4 from J, leaving 8 bases between them. Germline V gene sequence: CDR1 SGHRS, CDR2 YFSETQ. This CDR3 has 13 residues. CDR3 residues: CASSDGGTGELFF. DNA of the CDR3: TGCGCCAGCAGCGATGGGGGCACCGGGGAGCTGTTTTTT.

The rearrangement joins TRBV7-8 to TRBJ2-5; 9 bases are a match to TRBD1. J gave up 4 bases and V 5 bases, and 8 bases lay outside the gene matches. The germline CDR1 and CDR2 sequences are SGHVS and FQNEAQ. The CDR3 loop spans 15 amino acids. The CDR3 region has the DNA TGTGCCAGCAGCCCGACAGGGGGATGGGGAGAGACCCAGTACTTC. This encodes CASSPTGGWGETQYF.

V gene TRBV5-1 combines with J gene TRBJ2-2; TRBD2 matches at 7 bases. V gave up 4 bases and J gave up 7 bases; unmatched junction bases: 1. Germline V lookup: CDR1 SGHRS, CDR2 YFSETQ. CDR3 length: 12 amino acids. As DNA, the CDR3 is TGCGCCAGCAGCCCGGGAGGCGGGGAGCTGTTTTTT. Protein sequence: CASSPGGGELFF.

This chain uses TRBV28 with TRBJ2-7; 13 bases fit TRBD2. The CDR3 sequence is 17 residues long. The V and J ends lost 10 bases and 3 bases, in that order; junction bases with no gene match: 15. Germline lookup yields CDR1 MDHEN and CDR2 SYDVKM. This chain's CDR3 is CATSGLGLAGIYYEQYF. The CDR3 DNA follows: TGTGCCACCTCGGGCCTGGGACTAGCGGGAATCTACTACGAGCAGTACTTC.

The chain recombines TRBV6-1 with TRBJ2-7; 14 bases agree with TRBD2. J was trimmed by 2 bases and V by 1 base; bases with no gene match: 10. The CDR3 has 19 residues. Germline CDR1 reads MNHNS; CDR2 reads SASEGT. The DNA for the CDR3 is TGTGCCAGCAGTGAAGGGTGGACTAGCGGGAGGCCCTTTACCTACGAGCAGTACTTC. It is translated as CASSEGWTSGRPFTYEQYF.

This clone was recorded once. J is TRBJ2-2 and V is TRBV28; D not resolved. This CDR3 comprises 14 residues. Germline V gene data show CDR1 as MDHEN and CDR2 as SYDVKM. V lost 3 bases and J lost 4, with 9 bases in between. In DNA form, the CDR3 reads TGTGCCAGCAGTTTTGGCGGATCCACCGGGGAGCTGTTTTTT. Translated: CASSFGGSTGELFF.

The rearrangement uses TRBV19 and TRBJ2-1; D uncertain. V was cut by 4 bases and J by 6 bases, with 16 bases left in between. This CDR3 is built from 15 residues. Germline V gene data show CDR1 as LNHDA and CDR2 as SQIVND (reference sequence). The CDR3 sequence: CASSNSPGWSNEQFF. The CDR3 DNA is TGTGCCAGTAGTAACTCCCCCGGGTGGTCCAATGAGCAGTTCTTC.

This clone occurred once. The J gene is TRBJ2-7, the V gene TRBV28; D remains ambiguous. Between the trimmed V and J ends, which lost 5 bases and 7 bases, there was a span of 21 bases. This CDR3 contains 15 residues. Germline CDR1 is MDHEN and CDR2 is SYDVKM. The CDR3 spells CASSPLDDPPSEQYF. CDR3 coding DNA: TGTGCCAGCAGTCCACTGGACGACCCCCCTTCGGAGCAGTACTTC.

The chain joins TRBV14 to TRBJ2-3; tentatively, D is TRBD1 (5 bases). Germline V CDR1 and CDR2: SGHDN, FVKESK. V gave up 4 bases and J gave up 9 bases, with 20 bases separating them. This CDR3 spans 15 amino acids. The CDR3 DNA follows: TGTGCCAGCAGCCCCTCGCAGGGCCTACCGGCGACGCAGTATTTT. Its translation is CASSPSQGLPATQYF.

The J gene is TRBJ2-1, the V gene TRBV5-1, with no clear D. The CDR3 is 12 amino acids. The germline gives CDR1 SGHRS, CDR2 YFSETQ. Trimming took 2 bases from V and 9 from J, leaving 9 bases between them. CDR3 bases: TGCGCCAGCAGCTTAAATCTCGCTGAGCAGTTCTTC. This codes for CASSLNLAEQFF.

This sequence joins TRBV28 and TRBJ1-1; possible D gene TRBD1, 6 bases. Germline-derived CDR1 and CDR2 are MDHEN and SYDVKM. The CDR3 consists of 17 residues. The germline V and J ends were trimmed by 7 bases and 0 bases, with 21 bases remaining between them. The CDR3 nucleotides are TGTGCCAGCACCCTGGGGGGCAGACGATATCTGAACACTGAAGCTTTCTTT. This gives the protein CASTLGGRRYLNTEAFF.

The CDR3 sequence is CASSIGFGHTYEQYF. The DNA of the CDR3 is TGTGCCAGTAGTATTGGCTTCGGGCACACCTACGAGCAGTACTTC. The rearrangement uses TRBV19 and TRBJ2-7; D gene ambiguous. V dropped 3 bases and J dropped 2 bases, with 14 bases sitting between them. The V gene's germline CDR1 is LNHDA and CDR2 SQIVND (reference sequence). CDR3 length: 15 residues.

V and J are TRBV28 and TRBJ1-1, with 8 bases lining up with TRBD1. The CDR3 has 12 amino acids. Germline CDR1 reads MDHEN; CDR2 reads SYDVKM. J gave up 5 bases and V 10 bases, and 6 bases lay outside the gene matches. The CDR3 sequence: CATSDRGTEAFF. The CDR3 DNA is TGTGCCACCTCTGACAGGGGAACTGAAGCTTTCTTT.

The gene calls are TRBV7-9 and TRBJ2-1; D is unclear. The CDR3 length is 12 residues. Between the trimmed V and J ends, which lost 5 bases and 9 bases, there was a span of 11 bases. Germline V CDR1 and CDR2: SEHNR, FQNEAQ (reference sequence). CDR3: CASSPGRREQFF. CDR3 sequence (DNA): TGTGCCAGCAGCCCTGGACGTCGTGAGCAGTTCTTC.

This clone was detected only once. The rearrangement uses TRBV28 and TRBJ2-1, with 12 bases fitting TRBD2. The CDR3 contains 17 residues. In germline, CDR1 is MDHEN, CDR2 SYDVKM. V lost 4 bases and J lost 7; bases outside the gene matches: 11. CDR3 sequence (DNA): TGTGCCAGCAGTTCCACGACTAGCGGGAGAGCTCAGAATGAGCAGTTCTTC. It yields the protein CASSSTTSGRAQNEQFF.

The chain uses TRBV28 and TRBJ2-1; 7 bases match TRBD1. The CDR3 runs 15 residues. Germline values: CDR1 MDHEN, CDR2 SYDVKM. The junction had 5 bases not matched to a gene; V was cut back by 5 bases and J by 1 base. CDR3 residues: CASSTRRGSYNEQFF. In DNA, the CDR3 is TGTGCCAGCAGTACACGCAGGGGGTCCTACAATGAGCAGTTCTTC. Together with reference TRBV28 and TRBJ2-1, the CDR3 gives the full variable domain: DVKVTQSSRYLVKRTGEKVFLECVQDMDHENMFWYRQDPGLGLRLIYFSYDVKMKEKGDIPEGYSVSREKKERFSLILESASTNQTSMYLCASSTRRGSYNEQFFGPGTRLTVL.

The V call is TRBV27, the J call TRBJ2-7; tentatively, D is TRBD2 (7 bases). Per the germline V gene, CDR1 is MNHEY and CDR2 is SMNVEV (reference sequence). Deletions cut 2 bases from V and 4 bases from J, with 15 bases between. The CDR3 has 15 residues. CDR3 bases: TGTGCCAGCAGTTTAAAGGGACACGGGGGGTACGAGCAGTACTTC. Translation gives CASSLKGHGGYEQYF.

The chain is built from TRBV4-1 and TRBJ1-2; the D is unclear. CDR3 size: 15 residues. Germline V lookup: CDR1 MGHRA, CDR2 YSYEKL. V lost 0 bases and J lost 2, with 10 bases in between. The CDR3 reads CASSQEGKTNYGYTF. CDR3 DNA sequence: TGCGCCAGCAGCCAAGAAGGGAAAACAAACTATGGCTACACCTTC.